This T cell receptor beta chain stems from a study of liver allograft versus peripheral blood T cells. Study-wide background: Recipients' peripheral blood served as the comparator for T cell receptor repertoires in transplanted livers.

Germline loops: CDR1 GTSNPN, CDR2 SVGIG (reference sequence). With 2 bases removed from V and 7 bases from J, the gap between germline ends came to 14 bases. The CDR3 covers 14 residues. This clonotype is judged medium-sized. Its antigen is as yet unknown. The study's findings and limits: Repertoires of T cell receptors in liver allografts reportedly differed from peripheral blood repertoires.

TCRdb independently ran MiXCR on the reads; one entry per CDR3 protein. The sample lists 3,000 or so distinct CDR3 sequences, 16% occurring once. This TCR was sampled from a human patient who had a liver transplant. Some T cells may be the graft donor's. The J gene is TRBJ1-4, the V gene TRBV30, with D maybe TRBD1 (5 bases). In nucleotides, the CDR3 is TGTGCCTGGAGTCCCGGCAGGGTCGGTGAAAAACTGTTTTTT. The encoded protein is CAWSPGRVGEKLFF.